These 20 T cell receptor beta chains share one sample of origin, sequenced in a study of blood T cell repertoires in COVID-19. TCRdb keeps only in-frame clones here, not all; method: immunoSEQ multiplex PCR. Of about 14,000 clones in the sample, about 83% were seen once. Sequencing input: peripheral blood. All receptors derive from a woman aged 60 to 75 with acute or convalescent COVID-19.

The chain is built from TRBV15 and TRBJ1-3, with TRBD1 as a possible D gene (6 bases). This CDR3 has 17 residues. Germline CDR1 reads LNHNV; CDR2 reads YYDKDF (reference sequence). Deletions cut 4 bases from V and 0 bases from J, with 16 bases between. CDR3 sequence: CATSTYKGQSSGNTIYF. The CDR3 coding sequence is TGTGCCACCAGCACCTACAAGGGACAAAGCTCTGGAAACACCATATATTTT.

This chain joins TRBV19 and TRBJ2-5; 9 positions agree with TRBD1. The CDR3 has 18 amino acids. Losses at the gene ends were 4 bases for V and 5 bases for J; bases not matched to a gene: 17. Germline V gene lookup returns CDR1 LNHDA and CDR2 SQIVND (reference sequence). The CDR3 region is CASSKDSPSWDRAETQYF. In nucleotides, the CDR3 is TGTGCCAGTAGTAAAGACTCCCCTTCTTGGGACAGGGCTGAGACCCAGTACTTC.

The chain is built from TRBV7-7 and TRBJ2-5; TRBD1 agrees at 7 bases. This CDR3 is built from 13 residues. Looked up from germline, CDR1 is SSHAT and CDR2 is FNYEAQ (reference sequence). V dropped 1 base and J dropped 9; count of bases not matched to a gene: 5. CDR3 region: CASSLEQGQSQYF. CDR3 DNA: TGTGCCAGCAGCTTAGAACAGGGGCAGTCCCAGTACTTC.

The V and J genes are TRBV4-1 and TRBJ1-4; D is undetermined. The V end was cut by 9 bases, the J end by 0 bases, with 14 bases between. CDR1 and CDR2 from the germline V gene are MGHRA and YSYEKL. The CDR3 sequence is 15 residues long. The CDR3: CASSFSGATNEKLFF. CDR3 nucleotide sequence: TGCGCCAGTAGCTTCTCGGGTGCAACTAATGAAAAACTGTTTTTT.

The chain carries TRBV27 and TRBJ1-2, with a weak D call TRBD1 (6 bases). This CDR3 has 12 residues. CDR1 and CDR2 from the germline V gene are MNHEY and SMNVEV (reference sequence). Between the trimmed V and J ends, which lost 4 bases and 4 bases, there was a span of 7 bases. CDR3 residues: CASSSQGYGYTF. For the CDR3, the DNA is TGTGCCAGCAGTTCACAGGGCTATGGCTACACCTTC.

The chain recombines TRBV19 with TRBJ2-7; a possible D gene is TRBD2 (6 bases). The ends were cut back, 3 bases at V and 1 base at J, with 13 bases in the middle. Germline CDR1 and CDR2: LNHDA and SQIVND (reference sequence). This CDR3 is built from 15 residues. The CDR3 sequence is CASSIGMEGSYEQYF. The CDR3, as DNA: TGTGCCAGTAGTATCGGCATGGAGGGGTCCTACGAGCAGTACTTC.

The chain uses TRBV2 and TRBJ2-1; 7 bases are a match to TRBD1. The CDR3 is 15 residues long. Trimming removed 2 bases from V and 6 bases from J; junction bases left unmatched: 7. Germline V gene sequence: CDR1 SNHLY, CDR2 FYNNEI. The CDR3 DNA follows: TGTGCCAGCAGTGAAAGACAGGGTAGGCTCAATGAGCAGTTCTTC. It codes for CASSERQGRLNEQFF.

The genes are TRBV10-3 and TRBJ2-7; 10 bases match TRBD1. J lost 4 bases, V lost 5 bases, and 2 bases had no gene match. CDR1 ENHRY and CDR2 SYGVKD come from the germline V gene. The CDR3 contains 13 residues. The CDR3 sequence: CAISPGQGYEQYF. The CDR3 DNA reads TGTGCCATCAGTCCGGGACAGGGGTACGAGCAGTACTTC.

The CDR3 sequence is CASSGGGTSGYNEQFF. In DNA, the CDR3 is TGTGCCAGCAGCGGTGGCGGGACTAGCGGCTACAATGAGCAGTTCTTC. The V call is TRBV4-2, the J call TRBJ2-1; the match to TRBD2 covers 11 bases. The CDR3 extends over 16 amino acids. V lost 5 bases, J lost 3 bases, and 6 bases stayed unmatched. Germline V lookup: CDR1 LGHNA, CDR2 YNFKEQ.

The rearrangement joins TRBV5-4 to TRBJ2-2; TRBD2 agrees at 9 bases. Germline values: CDR1 SGHNT, CDR2 YYREEE (reference sequence). The CDR3 spans 17 residues. Trimming cost V 3 bases and J 6 bases; bases outside gene matches: 12. CDR3 DNA: TGTGCCAGCAGCTCTCCCGCCGGACTAGCGCGGTCCGGGGAGCTGTTTTTT. Its protein is CASSSPAGLARSGELFF. Full variable domain (rest looked up from reference TRBV5-4 and TRBJ2-2): ETGVTQSPTHLIKTRGQQVTLRCSSQSGHNTVSWYQQALGQGPQFIFQYYREEENGRGNFPPRFSGLQFPNYSSELNVNALELDDSALYLCASSSPAGLARSGELFFGEGSRLTVL.

The rearrangement links TRBV24-1 to TRBJ2-5; 10 bases agree with TRBD1. Germline CDR1 reads KGHDR; CDR2 reads SFDVKD. V dropped 4 bases and J dropped 6; count of bases not matched to a gene: 7. This CDR3 region has 15 residues. The CDR3 nucleotides are TGTGCCACCAGTGACGCGGGACAGGGGAGCCAGACCCAGTACTTC. Translation gives CATSDAGQGSQTQYF.

The chain is built from TRBV9 and TRBJ1-6, with 10 bases fitting TRBD1. CDR1 and CDR2 from the germline V gene are SGDLS and YYNGEE. There are 15 residues in the CDR3. The J segment lost 8 bases and the V segment lost 4 bases, leaving 6 bases of the junction unmatched. The CDR3 DNA is TGTGCCAGCAGCACGGGACAGGGGACGGATTCACCCCTCCACTTT. Its protein is CASSTGQGTDSPLHF.

The V and J genes are TRBV6-4 and TRBJ2-1, with 9 bases matching TRBD2. Trimming removed 4 bases from V and 9 bases from J; junction bases left unmatched: 10. Germline CDR1 is MRHNA and CDR2 is SNTAGT. The length of the CDR3 is 15 residues. CDR3 sequence reads: CASSGDGGGAGEQFF. The CDR3 DNA reads TGTGCCAGCAGTGGCGATGGCGGGGGGGCTGGTGAGCAGTTCTTC.

This clone showed up just once. The rearrangement links TRBV7-3 to TRBJ1-5; D unresolved. The CDR3 runs 15 residues. The V gene's germline CDR1 is SGHTA and CDR2 FQGTGA. Trimming took off 2 bases at V and 5 bases at J, with 13 bases between the two ends. The CDR3 DNA follows: TGTGCCAGCAGCTTATTTGGCGGGAAAGATCAGCCCCAGCATTTT. Translation: CASSLFGGKDQPQHF.

The V and J genes are TRBV6-6 and TRBJ2-6; 7 positions agree with TRBD1. The V and J ends lost 5 bases and 0 bases, in that order; junction bases with no gene match: 7. Germline lookup yields CDR1 MNHNY and CDR2 SVGAGI (reference sequence). CDR3 length equals 17 residues. CDR3 bases: TGTGCCAGCAGTCGGGGACAGACTACCTCTGGGGCCAACGTCCTGACTTTC. Translating it yields CASSRGQTTSGANVLTF.

This chain links TRBV6-5 with TRBJ2-1; 7 bases match TRBD2. The V and J ends lost 6 bases and 9 bases, in that order; junction bases with no gene match: 14. Germline V gene sequence: CDR1 MNHEY, CDR2 SVGAGI. The CDR3 is 15 amino acids. CDR3 protein: CASSQSGGRTGEQFF. The CDR3 nucleotides are TGTGCCAGCAGCCAATCGGGCGGGAGAACCGGTGAGCAGTTCTTC.

This chain links TRBV4-3 with TRBJ1-3, with D possibly TRBD1 on 5 matching bases. Germline CDR1 reads LGHNA; CDR2 reads YSLEER. V was clipped by 0 bases and J by 4 bases, with 10 bases between them. The CDR3 contains 15 residues. This CDR3 reads CASSQDGGGGNTIYF. As DNA, the CDR3 is TGCGCCAGCAGCCAAGATGGCGGGGGAGGAAACACCATATATTTT.

This rearrangement joins TRBV9 to TRBJ2-7; D possibly corresponds to TRBD2 (5 bases). Germline V gene sequence: CDR1 SGDLS, CDR2 YYNGEE. Trimming stripped 0 bases from V and 2 bases from J, with 12 bases between. The CDR3 is 15 residues long. The CDR3 DNA reads TGTGCCAGCAGCGTAGCCAGCGGAATAGCCTACGAGCAGTACTTC. Translation: CASSVASGIAYEQYF.

V and J are TRBV15 and TRBJ2-7, with 12 bases matching TRBD1. Losses at the gene ends were 0 bases for V and 5 bases for J; bases not matched to a gene: 14. This CDR3 region has 19 residues. Germline V gene data show CDR1 as LNHNV and CDR2 as YYDKDF (reference sequence). CDR3 protein: CATSRDTPYSGQGAHEQYF. For the CDR3, the DNA is TGTGCCACCAGCAGAGATACCCCATATTCGGGACAGGGGGCACACGAGCAGTACTTC.

The chain couples TRBV5-1 to TRBJ2-2, with TRBD2 as a possible D gene (6 bases). CDR3 length: 15 residues. V lost 2 bases to trimming and J lost 1 base, with 9 bases between them. Germline V gives CDR1 SGHRS, CDR2 YFSETQ. The CDR3 region is CASSFAGGNTGELFF. DNA for the CDR3: TGCGCCAGCAGCTTCGCCGGGGGGAACACCGGGGAGCTGTTTTTT. Combining the CDR3 with reference TRBV5-1 and TRBJ2-2 gives the whole variable domain KAGVTQTPRYLIKTRGQQVTLSCSPISGHRSVSWYQQTPGQGLQFLFEYFSETQRNKGNFPGRFSGRQFSNSRSEMNVSTLELGDSALYLCASSFAGGNTGELFFGEGSRLTVL.